Following are 19 T cell receptor beta chains from one sample sequenced in a study of CXCR3-negative and CXCR3-positive naive CD8 T cells. These receptors are not linked to any known antigen. The libraries of TRB cDNA were constructed through 5' RACE using UMI labels. TCRdb re-called the 5' RACE reads and shows each CDR3 protein once, DNA omitted. The sample yields about 57,000 distinct CDR3 sequences, of which the top ten take up roughly 0.58%. Study findings and constraints: The study found more hydrophobic TRB CDR3s in CXCR3-positive naive cells than in CXCR3-negative naive cells.

The source material was naive CXCR3+ CD8+ T cells from blood. Sample subset: CD45RO-CCR7+CD27+CD95- naive CD8+ T cells expressing CXCR3 (TNR3+). These TCRs come from a human donor in good health. Some clones in this sample may be carry-over from other donors' samples.

The rearrangement uses TRBV13 and TRBJ1-1; with no DNA, the TCRdb D assignment of TRBD1 cannot be verified. CDR1 is PRHDT and CDR2 is FYEKMQ in the germline V gene (reference sequence). This CDR3 comprises 15 residues. This chain's CDR3 is CASSLLGVTDTEAFF. Drawing the rest from reference TRBV13 and TRBJ1-1, the complete variable domain is AAGVIQSPRHLIKEKRETATLKCYPIPRHDTVYWYQQGPGQDPQFLISFYEKMQSDKGSIPDRFSAQQFSDYHSELNMSSLELGDSALYFCASSLLGVTDTEAFFGQGTRLTVV.

The chain links TRBV3-1 to TRBJ1-2; TCRdb calls TRBD1, which cannot be checked without DNA. The CDR3 loop spans 15 amino acids. Germline loops: CDR1 LGHDT, CDR2 YNNKEL (reference sequence). CDR3 sequence reads: CASSLGQPINYGYTF. Using reference TRBV3-1 and TRBJ1-2 for the parts outside the CDR3, the full variable domain is DTAVSQTPKYLVTQMGNDKSIKCEQNLGHDTMYWYKQDSKKFLKIMFSYNNKELIINETVPNRFSPKSPDKAHLNLHINSLELGDSAVYFCASSLGQPINYGYTFGSGTRLTVV.

The chain couples TRBV7-2 to TRBJ2-5. This CDR3 is 13 amino acids long. The germline CDR1 and CDR2 sequences are SGHTA and FQGNSA. The CDR3 is CASSLSLRETQYF.

The V and J genes are TRBV7-6 and TRBJ2-1; TCRdb gives TRBD1 as the D gene, but with no DNA this cannot be confirmed. Per the germline V gene, CDR1 is SGHVS and CDR2 is FNYEAQ. The CDR3 has 15 amino acids. CDR3 loop: CASSLSGGAKNEQFF.

This chain joins TRBV14 and TRBJ2-5; TCRdb indicates TRBD2, and absent DNA this call remains unverified. CDR1 is SGHDN and CDR2 is FVKESK in the germline V gene. The CDR3 contains 15 residues. The CDR3 is CASSQEWRIGETQYF.

The V gene is TRBV10-3, the J gene TRBJ1-1; TCRdb calls TRBD1, which cannot be checked without DNA. The CDR3 is 14 amino acids. Germline assignment: CDR1 ENHRY and CDR2 SYGVKD. CDR3 sequence: CAISEGQGNTEAFF.

The rearrangement joins TRBV4-3 to TRBJ1-6. This CDR3 region has 12 residues. Germline-derived CDR1 and CDR2 are LGHNA and YSLEER. This CDR3 is CASSPNGLPLHF.

The chain uses TRBV14 and TRBJ2-1; as DNA is missing, the TRBD1 call by TCRdb cannot be tested. CDR3 length: 16 amino acids. Germline V gene sequence: CDR1 SGHDN, CDR2 FVKESK. The chain's CDR3 is CASQATGDISYNEQFF.

The V gene is TRBV29-1, the J gene TRBJ1-2. CDR1 is SQVTM, CDR2 ANQGSEA, per germline. This CDR3 spans 13 amino acids. The CDR3 reads CSVGAAGDHGYTF.

This sequence joins TRBV29-1 and TRBJ2-7; TCRdb designates TRBD2, a call that cannot be tested without DNA. Looked up from germline, CDR1 is SQVTM and CDR2 is ANQGSEA. CDR3 length equals 12 residues. The CDR3 is CSAAFRNYEQYF.

Considering frequency, this clonotype is medium-sized. V gene TRBV1 combines with J gene TRBJ1-1; TCRdb lists TRBD1, though no DNA is available to test this call. TRBV1 is described as a pseudogene. This CDR3 is built from 21 residues. Here the CDR3 reads CTSSQDAGQPSYNESFPEAFF.

The V gene is TRBV20-1, the J gene TRBJ2-3; TCRdb indicates TRBD2, and absent DNA this call remains unverified. CDR1 and CDR2 from the germline V gene are DFQATT and SNEGSKA (reference sequence). The CDR3 has 15 amino acids. CDR3 sequence reads: CSARLAGDSTDTQYF.

CDR3 amino acids: CASSFVAGGYNEQFF. The rearrangement joins TRBV7-3 to TRBJ2-1; TCRdb lists TRBD2, though no DNA is available to test this call. From germline, CDR1 is SGHTA and CDR2 FQGTGA. CDR3 length: 15 amino acids.

V usage is TRBV4-1 and J usage is TRBJ2-7; TCRdb indicates TRBD2, and absent DNA this call remains unverified. The germline V gene has CDR1 MGHRA and CDR2 YSYEKL. The CDR3 extends over 15 amino acids. The CDR3 protein is CASSQGRGNSYEQYF.

The genes are TRBV7-9 and TRBJ1-2; TCRdb picks TRBD1, but there is no DNA to check that call. CDR1 is SEHNR and CDR2 is FQNEAQ in the germline V gene (reference sequence). The CDR3 consists of 16 residues. Here the CDR3 reads CASTRFVGGRLYGYTF.

CDR3 sequence reads: CASSYDRVYNEQFF. The rearrangement links TRBV6-2 or TRBV6-3 to TRBJ2-1; TCRdb reports TRBD1, a call that lacks DNA to check it against. Germline assignment: CDR1 MNHEY and CDR2 SVGEGT. CDR3 length: 14 amino acids.

This chain uses TRBV7-9 with TRBJ2-7; the D gene TCRdb calls, TRBD1, cannot be checked with no DNA. This CDR3 comprises 14 residues. Per the germline V gene, CDR1 is SEHNR and CDR2 is FQNEAQ (reference sequence). The CDR3 here is CASSPPDRTYEQYF.

The chain combines TRBV2 with TRBJ2-3; TCRdb gives TRBD2 as the D gene, but with no DNA this cannot be confirmed. The CDR3 contains 17 residues. Germline CDR1 and CDR2: SNHLY and FYNNEI. This chain's CDR3 is CASSEVAASGVSDTQYF. Full variable domain (outside the CDR3, taken from reference TRBV2 and TRBJ2-3): EPEVTQTPSHQVTQMGQEVILRCVPISNHLYFYWYRQILGQKVEFLVSFYNNEISEKSEIFDDQFSVERPDGSNFTLKIRSTKLEDSAMYFCASSEVAASGVSDTQYFGPGTRLTVL.

This sequence joins TRBV5-6 and TRBJ1-1; lacking DNA, the TRBD1 call made by TCRdb goes unchecked. The germline CDR1 and CDR2 sequences are SGHDT and YYEEEE. This CDR3 has 16 residues. The CDR3 loop reads CASSLESGAPWTEAFF.